The 8 T cell receptor beta chains reported below all come from one sample, sequenced in a study of T cells after yellow fever vaccination. Using its own MiXCR run on the 5' RACE reads, TCRdb lists one record per CDR3 protein. The sample has about 58,000 distinct CDR3 sequences; roughly 6.9% are singletons. Here the sequenced sample was CD8+ T cells sorted from PBMCs, taken on the day of the first yellow fever vaccination. These receptors all stem from a man younger than 35 who received the YFV17D yellow fever vaccine.

The chain employs TRBV6-2 or TRBV6-3 and TRBJ2-3; no reliable D call. This CDR3 region has 16 residues. Germline V gives CDR1 MNHEY, CDR2 SVGEGT. Trimming removed 6 bases at V and 1 base at J, with 17 bases between. The CDR3 region has the DNA TGTGCCAGCAGCCCTCTTTGGGGAATGGGCACAGATACGCAGTATTTT. Translation gives CASSPLWGMGTDTQYF.

This clonotype was recorded once. Mismatch with germline at one junction end may stem from a read error. This chain connects TRBV15 to TRBJ2-7, with unresolved D. From germline, CDR1 is LNHNV and CDR2 YYDKDF (reference sequence). The CDR3 length is 15 residues. The chain's CDR3 is CTTSRDSVAGHEQYF. CDR3 nucleotide sequence: TGTACCACCAGCAGAGATTCGGTAGCAGGCCACGAGCAGTACTTC.

This clonotype was observed a few times. The chain uses TRBV12-3 or TRBV12-4 and TRBJ2-1; D is possibly TRBD2 (6 bases). This CDR3 has 17 amino acids. V lost 0 bases and J 4 bases, leaving 16 bases between the germline ends. The CDR3 protein is CASSLAPAGGVYNEQFF. In DNA, the CDR3 is TGTGCCAGCAGTTTAGCGCCTGCAGGAGGGGTATACAATGAGCAGTTCTTC.

The chain uses TRBV12-5 and TRBJ2-1; 9 nucleotides align to TRBD2. Per germline, CDR1 LGHNT and CDR2 FRNRAP. The V and J ends lost 4 bases and 2 bases, in that order; junction bases with no gene match: 6. This CDR3 contains 16 residues. CDR3 nucleotides: TGTGCTAGTGGTTCCCTCCTAGCGGGGCCCTACAATGAGCAGTTCTTC. It is translated as CASGSLLAGPYNEQFF.

This clonotype has at least ten counts. The chain is built from TRBV6-5 and TRBJ1-1, with D possibly being TRBD1 (6 bases). The V end lost 7 bases, the J end lost 11 bases, and 20 bases lay between the germline ends. Germline V lookup: CDR1 MNHEY, CDR2 SVGAGI. The CDR3 extends over 13 amino acids. This CDR3 reads CASIPDTGNLAFF. CDR3 sequence (DNA): TGTGCCAGCATTCCCGACACAGGGAATTTGGCTTTCTTT.

This clonotype showed up many times. The chain couples TRBV7-6 to TRBJ2-3; D possibly matches TRBD1 or TRBD2 (5 bases each). This CDR3 comprises 14 residues. V dropped 1 base and J dropped 5 bases, with 10 bases sitting between them. Per the germline V gene, CDR1 is SGHVS and CDR2 is FNYEAQ. CDR3 amino acids: CASSLGREIDTQYF. Written as DNA, the CDR3 is TGTGCCAGCAGCTTAGGCAGGGAGATAGATACGCAGTATTTT.

This clonotype was counted between two and nine times. The rearrangement links TRBV7-9 to TRBJ2-3; D might be TRBD1 (6 bases). The CDR3 runs to 16 residues. The V gene lost 3 bases and the J gene lost 4 bases, with 17 bases spanning the gap. The germline CDR1 and CDR2 sequences are SEHNR and FQNEAQ (reference sequence). CDR3 region: CASSLNQGRRADTQYF. The CDR3 nucleotides are TGTGCCAGCAGCTTGAATCAGGGGCGGCGTGCAGATACGCAGTATTTT.

The rearrangement uses TRBV29-1 and TRBJ1-1; D unclear. Germline V gene data show CDR1 as SQVTM and CDR2 as ANQGSEA. V lost 5 bases and J 0 bases, leaving 7 bases between the germline ends. The length of the CDR3 is 12 residues. The CDR3 reads CSVSRMNTEAFF. CDR3 bases: TGCAGCGTTTCAAGAATGAACACTGAAGCTTTCTTT.